One and the same sample provided the 5 T cell receptor beta chains below, sequenced in a study of early T cells in non-severe SARS-CoV-2 infection. TCRdb re-called the 5' RACE reads through MiXCR, storing one row per CDR3 protein. The table records about 90,000 distinct CDR3 sequences, 12% of them present only once. The material sequenced was whole blood, taken at baseline. The origin of the receptors is an adult who was a healthcare worker with PCR-confirmed SARS-CoV-2 infection or an uninfected control (not recorded which).

This clonotype appeared many times. The J gene is TRBJ2-2, the V gene TRBV3-1; no reliable D call. The length of the CDR3 is 13 residues. The germline V gene encodes CDR1 LGHDT and CDR2 YNNKEL (reference sequence). The V gene lost 3 bases and the J gene lost 6 bases, with 8 bases spanning the gap. CDR3 sequence (DNA): TGTGCCAGCAGCCATCCCTACTCCGGGGAGCTGTTTTTT. Its protein product is CASSHPYSGELFF.

V and J are TRBV12-3 or TRBV12-4 and TRBJ1-2; tentative D call: TRBD1 (5 bases). The V gene lost 5 bases and the J gene lost 4 bases, with 11 bases spanning the gap. The CDR3 is 13 amino acids. CDR3 protein: CASSQQVLYGYTF. CDR3 DNA: TGTGCCAGCAGTCAACAGGTCCTCTATGGCTACACCTTC.

This clonotype occurred many times. This chain connects TRBV7-8 to TRBJ2-7; possible D gene TRBD2, 5 bases. This CDR3 comprises 13 residues. V dropped 2 bases and J dropped 7 bases, with 12 bases sitting between them. The germline gives CDR1 SGHVS, CDR2 FQNEAQ. This chain's CDR3 is CASSLYYTGEQYF. The CDR3 nucleotides are TGTGCCAGCAGCTTATACTATACGGGGGAGCAGTACTTC.

This clonotype was observed a few times. V gene TRBV11-2 combines with J gene TRBJ2-1; D remains unclear. V lost 1 base and J 2 bases, leaving 9 bases between the germline ends. The CDR3 spans 15 residues. Germline CDR1 is SGHAT and CDR2 is FQNNGV. CDR3 protein: CASSLVGETYNEQFF. The CDR3 nucleotides are TGTGCCAGCAGCTTAGTTGGCGAGACCTACAATGAGCAGTTCTTC.

This clonotype has more than one count but fewer than ten. V usage is TRBV6-1 and J usage is TRBJ2-4; 8 nucleotides align to TRBD1. Germline CDR1 and CDR2: MNHNS and SASEGT. This CDR3 comprises 20 residues. V gave up 0 bases and J gave up 0 bases; unmatched junction bases: 13. The CDR3 coding sequence is TGTGCCAGCAGTGAAGCGCACGGACAGGGTCCGAAGATAGCCAAAAACATTCAGTACTTC. Translation gives CASSEAHGQGPKIAKNIQYF.